The 15 T cell receptor beta chains given below trace back to one sample, sequenced in a study of siplizumab effects on memory and regulatory T cells. TCRdb keeps only in-frame clones here, not all; method: immunoSEQ multiplex PCR. The sample has roughly 56,000 clones, approximately 93% seen once. The sample was CD8+ T cells sorted from blood. The receptor source for this set is a human donor in good health.

This sequence joins TRBV2 and TRBJ2-3; 7 nucleotides match TRBD2. CDR1 and CDR2 from the germline V gene are SNHLY and FYNNEI. The J segment lost 1 base and the V segment lost 6 bases, leaving 7 bases of the junction unmatched. The CDR3 loop spans 15 amino acids. CDR3 nucleotide sequence: TGTGCCAGCAGCGCAATAGCGGGTGGCACAGATACGCAGTATTTT. It specifies CASSAIAGGTDTQYF.

J is TRBJ2-1 and V is TRBV15; the match to TRBD1 covers 7 bases. Germline CDR1 and CDR2: LNHNV and YYDKDF (reference sequence). This CDR3 region has 15 residues. The V gene end was trimmed by 5 bases and the J gene end by 4 bases; junction bases not matched to a gene: 8. The CDR3 DNA is TGTGCCACCAGCCGTGGGTTGGGACAGTACAATGAGCAGTTCTTC. This encodes CATSRGLGQYNEQFF. The full variable domain, completed using reference TRBV15 and TRBJ2-1, is DAMVIQNPRYQVTQFGKPVTLSCSQTLNHNVMYWYQQKSSQAPKLLFHYYDKDFNNEADTPDNFQSRRPNTSFCFLDIRSPGLGDTAMYLCATSRGLGQYNEQFFGPGTRLTVL.

The V gene is TRBV30, the J gene TRBJ2-5; 10 nucleotides match TRBD2. Germline values: CDR1 GTSNPN, CDR2 SVGIG (reference sequence). The CDR3 is 17 residues long. J gave up 5 bases and V 1 base, and 13 bases lay outside the gene matches. The DNA of the CDR3 is TGTGCCTGGAGTGGGCTCGGGAGCGGGAGGGCCGGGGAGACCCAGTACTTC. Translated, it gives CAWSGLGSGRAGETQYF.

The chain is built from TRBV6-1 and TRBJ2-7; D gene uncertain. This CDR3 has 12 amino acids. V was cut by 7 bases and J by 2 bases, with 9 bases left in between. Germline V lookup: CDR1 MNHNS, CDR2 SASEGT. CDR3 sequence: CASTGGAYEQYF. The DNA for the CDR3 is TGTGCCAGCACCGGTGGAGCCTACGAGCAGTACTTC.

The chain has TRBV29-1 and TRBJ2-1; D remains unclear. Germline values: CDR1 SQVTM, CDR2 ANQGSEA. V lost 3 bases to trimming and J lost 8 bases, with 17 bases between them. CDR3 length: 14 amino acids. CDR3 residues: CSVDNSYLADEQFF. In DNA form, the CDR3 reads TGCAGCGTTGACAACTCCTACCTTGCGGATGAGCAGTTCTTC.

The chain carries TRBV12-5 and TRBJ2-1; D is undetermined. This CDR3 comprises 13 residues. V lost 5 bases to trimming and J lost 6 bases, with 11 bases between them. CDR1 is LGHNT, CDR2 FRNRAP, per germline. The CDR3 region is CASGLPPRNEQFF. The CDR3 DNA is TGTGCTAGTGGTCTGCCCCCTCGCAATGAGCAGTTCTTC.

The chain couples TRBV6-4 to TRBJ2-3, with 8 bases identical to TRBD2. Trimming at V came to 2 bases and at J to 6 bases, leaving 10 bases not matched to a gene. The CDR3 runs to 16 residues. Germline CDR1 is MRHNA and CDR2 is SNTAGT. The CDR3: CASSDVPGGPLDTQYF. Here the CDR3 DNA reads TGTGCCAGCAGTGACGTCCCGGGAGGGCCTCTTGATACGCAGTATTTT.

The chain carries TRBV7-6 and TRBJ2-5; TRBD1 is a possible D gene (8 bases). Germline V CDR1 and CDR2: SGHVS, FNYEAQ. The CDR3 is made up of 15 amino acids. The V and J ends lost 3 bases and 3 bases respectively, with 14 bases between them. The CDR3 nucleotides read TGTGCCAGCAGCTTTGATACAGGGGGGGAAGAGACCCAGTACTTC. Translated, it gives CASSFDTGGEETQYF.

The chain recombines TRBV18 with TRBJ1-4; D is unresolved. Trimming stripped 3 bases from V and 15 bases from J, with 14 bases between. Germline CDR1 and CDR2: KGHSH and LQKENI. The CDR3 consists of 12 residues. The CDR3 is CASSPSGPEVFF. CDR3 DNA: TGTGCCAGCTCACCGTCGGGTCCCGAGGTGTTTTTT. Complete variable domain (other parts from reference TRBV18 and TRBJ1-4): NAGVMQNPRHLVRRRGQEARLRCSPMKGHSHVYWYRQLPEEGLKFMVYLQKENIIDESGMPKERFSAEFPKEGPSILRIQQVVRGDSAAYFCASSPSGPEVFFGSGTQLSVL.

The chain carries TRBV30 and TRBJ2-1; D not resolved. The CDR3 has 18 amino acids. Germline CDR1 and CDR2: GTSNPN and SVGIG (reference sequence). Trimming cost V 3 bases and J 7 bases, with 28 bases left between them. CDR3 protein: CAWSQGKPPVVARNEQFF. DNA for the CDR3: TGTGCCTGGAGCCAAGGAAAGCCCCCTGTGGTTGCCAGGAATGAGCAGTTCTTC.

This clone was picked up a small number of times. The V gene is TRBV9, the J gene TRBJ1-5; D not certain. The CDR3 totals 14 residues. Germline loops: CDR1 SGDLS, CDR2 YYNGEE. The V end lost 0 bases, the J end lost 4 bases, and 8 bases lay between the germline ends. DNA of the CDR3: TGTGCCAGCAGCGTAGGGCAGGAGAATCAGCCCCAGCATTTT. Translation: CASSVGQENQPQHF.

The chain links TRBV29-1 to TRBJ1-2, with D unclear. CDR1 and CDR2 from the germline V gene are SQVTM and ANQGSEA. Trimming removed 4 bases from V and 8 bases from J, with 8 bases in between. This CDR3 spans 10 amino acids. For the CDR3, the DNA is TGCAGCGTTGGCAGTAGGGGCTACACCTTC. Encoded protein: CSVGSRGYTF.

The V gene is TRBV27, the J gene TRBJ2-1, with a weak D call TRBD2 (6 bases). V was trimmed by 2 bases and J by 8 bases, leaving 10 bases between them. CDR3 length: 13 amino acids. Per the germline V gene, CDR1 is MNHEY and CDR2 is SMNVEV (reference sequence). CDR3 nucleotides: TGTGCCAGCAGTTTAATATTAGCGGATGAGCAGTTCTTC. This sequence encodes CASSLILADEQFF.

This clone has just one count. The genes are TRBV27 and TRBJ2-7, with D perhaps given as TRBD1 or TRBD2 (5 bases each). Trimming took off 2 bases at V and 0 bases at J, with 8 bases between the two ends. CDR1 is MNHEY and CDR2 is SMNVEV in the germline V gene (reference sequence). The CDR3 has 14 residues. CDR3 DNA sequence: TGTGCCAGCAGTTTAACCGGGACCTCCTACGAGCAGTACTTC. It is translated as CASSLTGTSYEQYF.

The rearrangement joins TRBV27 to TRBJ2-1, with a possible D match to TRBD2 (5 bases). CDR1 is MNHEY and CDR2 is SMNVEV in the germline V gene (reference sequence). The CDR3 spans 14 residues. V lost 8 bases and J 9 bases, leaving 20 bases between the germline ends. CDR3 sequence reads: CASLDLEGEGEQFF. The CDR3 region has the DNA TGTGCCAGCCTCGACTTAGAGGGCGAGGGTGAGCAGTTCTTC.